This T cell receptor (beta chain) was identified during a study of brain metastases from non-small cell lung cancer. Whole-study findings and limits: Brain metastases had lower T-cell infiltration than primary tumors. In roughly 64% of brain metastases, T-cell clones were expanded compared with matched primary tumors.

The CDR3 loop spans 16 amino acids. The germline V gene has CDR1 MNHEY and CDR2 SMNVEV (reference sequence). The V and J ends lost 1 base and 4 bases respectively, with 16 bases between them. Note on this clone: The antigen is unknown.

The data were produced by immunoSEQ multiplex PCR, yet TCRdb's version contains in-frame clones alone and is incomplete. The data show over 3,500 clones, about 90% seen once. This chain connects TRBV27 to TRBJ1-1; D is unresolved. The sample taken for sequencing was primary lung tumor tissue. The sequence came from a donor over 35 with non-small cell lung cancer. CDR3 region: CASSLFASYFPTEAFF. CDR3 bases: TGTGCCAGCAGTTTATTTGCAAGCTATTTCCCCACTGAAGCTTTCTTT.